This TCR beta chain was obtained from a study of technical replicates of blood from a handful of donors. This table comes from immunoSEQ multiplex PCR, and its TCRdb copy is limited to in-frame clones, with some not included. Of 13,000 to 15,000 clones detected, more than 70% appear once; the ten largest clones hold around 9.9%. The sample was PBMCs. The clonotype was recovered from a human donor in good health.

CDR3 amino acids: CASSQEIGSLNTIYF. As DNA, the CDR3 is TGCGCCAGCAGCCAAGAAATCGGGTCGTTAAACACCATATATTTT. The gene calls are TRBV4-1 and TRBJ1-3; D gene uncertain. This CDR3 is built from 15 residues. Per the germline V gene, CDR1 is MGHRA and CDR2 is YSYEKL. The V end lost 0 bases, the J end lost 6 bases, and 12 bases lay between the germline ends.